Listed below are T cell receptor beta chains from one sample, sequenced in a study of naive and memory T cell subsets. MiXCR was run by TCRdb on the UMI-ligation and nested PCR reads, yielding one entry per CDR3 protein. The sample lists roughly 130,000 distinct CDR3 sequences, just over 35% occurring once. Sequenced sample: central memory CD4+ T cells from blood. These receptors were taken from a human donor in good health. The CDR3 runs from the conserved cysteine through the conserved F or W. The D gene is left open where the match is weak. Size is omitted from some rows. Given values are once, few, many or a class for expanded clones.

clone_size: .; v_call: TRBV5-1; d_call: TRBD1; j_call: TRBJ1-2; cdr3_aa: CASSLGTGDYGYTF; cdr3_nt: TGCGCCAGCAGCTTGGGGACAGGGGACTATGGCTACACCTTC
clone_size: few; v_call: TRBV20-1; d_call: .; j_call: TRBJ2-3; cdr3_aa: CSAPSRVRADTQYF; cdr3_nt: TGCAGTGCCCCTTCCCGGGTTCGGGCAGATACGCAGTATTTT
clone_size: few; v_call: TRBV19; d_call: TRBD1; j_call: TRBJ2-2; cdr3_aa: CASSRGQGDFITGELFF; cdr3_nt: TGTGCCAGTAGCCGAGGACAGGGGGACTTTATCACCGGGGAGCTGTTTTTT
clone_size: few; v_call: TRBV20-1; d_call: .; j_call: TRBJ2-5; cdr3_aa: CSASRPQETQYF; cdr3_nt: TGCAGTGCTAGCCGTCCTCAAGAGACCCAGTACTTC
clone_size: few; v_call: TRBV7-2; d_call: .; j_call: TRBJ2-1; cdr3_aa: CASSLPSNEQFF; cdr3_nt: TGTGCCAGCAGCTTACCTAGCAATGAGCAGTTCTTC
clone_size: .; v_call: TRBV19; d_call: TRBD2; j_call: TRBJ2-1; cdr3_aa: CASSISLADLEQFF; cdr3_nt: TGTGCCAGTAGTATAAGCCTAGCGGACCTCGAGCAGTTCTTC
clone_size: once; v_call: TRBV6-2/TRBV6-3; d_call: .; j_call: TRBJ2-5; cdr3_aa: CASSSLEGGQETQYF; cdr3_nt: TGTGCCAGCAGTTCCCTAGAGGGAGGTCAAGAGACCCAGTACTTC
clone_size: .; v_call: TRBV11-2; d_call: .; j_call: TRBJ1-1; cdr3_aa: CASSLLRDTEAFF; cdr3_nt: TGTGCCAGCAGCTTACTCAGGGACACTGAAGCTTTCTTT
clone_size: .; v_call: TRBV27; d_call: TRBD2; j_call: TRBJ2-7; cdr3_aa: CASSLREGHEQYF; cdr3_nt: TGTGCCAGCAGTTTGCGGGAGGGCCACGAGCAGTACTTC
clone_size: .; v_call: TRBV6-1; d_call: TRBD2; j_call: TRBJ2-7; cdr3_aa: CASAKAGTSGRSSSYEQYF; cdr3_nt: TGTGCCAGCGCGAAGGCGGGAACTAGCGGGAGGTCGAGCTCCTACGAGCAGTACTTC
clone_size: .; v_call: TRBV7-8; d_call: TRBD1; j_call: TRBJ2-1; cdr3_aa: CASSILRFTGDEQFF; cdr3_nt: TGTGCCAGCAGCATCCTGAGGTTCACAGGGGATGAGCAGTTCTTC
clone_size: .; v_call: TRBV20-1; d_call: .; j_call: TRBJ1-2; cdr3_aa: CSANFRGGYGYTF; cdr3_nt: TGCAGTGCCAACTTTCGAGGAGGATATGGCTACACCTTC
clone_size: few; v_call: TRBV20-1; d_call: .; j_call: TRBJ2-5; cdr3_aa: CSAESFRGGETQYF; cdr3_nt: TGCAGTGCGGAATCCTTCCGAGGTGGAGAGACCCAGTACTTC
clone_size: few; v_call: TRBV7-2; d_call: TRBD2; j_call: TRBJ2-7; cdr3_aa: CASSLRTSGSSYEQYF; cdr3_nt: TGTGCCAGCAGCCTACGGACTAGCGGGAGTAGTTACGAGCAGTACTTC
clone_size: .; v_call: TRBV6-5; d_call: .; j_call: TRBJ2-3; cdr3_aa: CASTKRQAEDTQYF; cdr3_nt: TGTGCCAGCACCAAAAGGCAGGCTGAAGATACGCAGTATTTT
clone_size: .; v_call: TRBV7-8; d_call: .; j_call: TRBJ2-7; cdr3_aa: CASSPSGTSAEEQYF; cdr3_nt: TGTGCCAGCAGCCCGTCAGGGACATCAGCAGAGGAGCAGTACTTC
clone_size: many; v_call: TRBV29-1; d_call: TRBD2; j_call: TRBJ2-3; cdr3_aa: CSVRSSGTRTDTQYF; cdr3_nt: TGCAGCGTCCGTTCTAGCGGGACCCGAACAGATACGCAGTATTTT
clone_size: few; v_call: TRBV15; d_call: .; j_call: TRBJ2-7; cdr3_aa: CATSRDSKGYEQYF; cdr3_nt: TGTGCCACCAGCAGAGATTCAAAGGGATACGAGCAGTACTTC
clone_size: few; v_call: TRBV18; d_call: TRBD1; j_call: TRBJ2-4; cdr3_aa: CASSPRTGTGKNIQYF; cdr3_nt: TGTGCCAGCTCACCACGGACAGGGACCGGCAAAAACATTCAGTACTTC
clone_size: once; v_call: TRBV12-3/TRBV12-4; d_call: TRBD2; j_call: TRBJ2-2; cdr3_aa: CASSLGTSGRNLFF; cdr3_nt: TGTGCCAGCAGTTTAGGGACTAGCGGGAGGAACCTGTTTTTT
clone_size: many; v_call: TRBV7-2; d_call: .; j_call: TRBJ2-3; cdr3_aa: CASSLYADTQYF; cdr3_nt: TGTGCCAGCAGCTTATATGCAGATACGCAGTATTTT
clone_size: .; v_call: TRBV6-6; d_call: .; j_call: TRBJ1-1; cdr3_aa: CASKLQGSTEAFF; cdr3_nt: TGTGCCAGCAAACTACAGGGAAGCACTGAAGCTTTCTTT
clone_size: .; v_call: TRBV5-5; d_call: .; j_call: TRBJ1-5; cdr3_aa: CASSLRENSNQPQHF; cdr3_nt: TGTGCCAGCAGCTTACGGGAAAATAGCAATCAGCCCCAGCATTTT
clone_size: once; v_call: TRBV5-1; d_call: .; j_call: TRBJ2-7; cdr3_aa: CASSRGSETRYEQYF; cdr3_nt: TGCGCCAGCAGCAGAGGGAGCGAGACCAGATACGAGCAGTACTTC
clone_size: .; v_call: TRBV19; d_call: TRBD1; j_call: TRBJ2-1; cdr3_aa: CASTRQGPYNEQFF; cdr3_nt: TGTGCCAGTACCCGACAGGGACCCTACAATGAGCAGTTCTTC
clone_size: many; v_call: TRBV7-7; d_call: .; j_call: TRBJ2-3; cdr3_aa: CASSLDGSTDTQYF; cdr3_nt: TGTGCCAGCAGCTTAGACGGGAGCACAGATACGCAGTATTTT
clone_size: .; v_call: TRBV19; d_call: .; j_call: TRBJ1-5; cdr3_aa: CASSTSGVVWQPQHF; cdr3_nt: TGTGCCAGTAGTACTTCAGGGGTCGTCTGGCAGCCCCAGCATTTT
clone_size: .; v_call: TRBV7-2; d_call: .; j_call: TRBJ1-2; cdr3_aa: CASSSGRQSNYGYTF; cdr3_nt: TGTGCCAGCAGCAGCGGCCGACAGTCAAACTATGGCTACACCTTC
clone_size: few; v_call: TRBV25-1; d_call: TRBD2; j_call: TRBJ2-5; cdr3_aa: CASSPGLAGGGRETQYF; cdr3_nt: TGTGCCAGCAGCCCGGGACTAGCGGGAGGTGGTAGAGAGACCCAGTACTTC
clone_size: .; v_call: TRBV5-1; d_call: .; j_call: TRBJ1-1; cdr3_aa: CASSLQSSNTEAFF; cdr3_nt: TGCGCCAGCAGCTTACAGAGTTCGAACACTGAAGCTTTCTTT
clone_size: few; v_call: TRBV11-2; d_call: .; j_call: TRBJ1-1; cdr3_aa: CASSSRGSEAFF; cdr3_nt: TGTGCCAGCAGCTCCAGGGGATCTGAAGCTTTCTTT
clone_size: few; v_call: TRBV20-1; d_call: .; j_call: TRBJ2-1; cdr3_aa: CSAHHLSLYNEQFF; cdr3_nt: TGCAGTGCCCATCATCTATCCCTTTACAATGAGCAGTTCTTC
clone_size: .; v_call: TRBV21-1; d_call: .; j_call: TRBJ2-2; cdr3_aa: CVSPTGDLTGELFF; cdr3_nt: TGTGTCAGCCCCACTGGGGATCTCACCGGGGAGCTGTTTTTT
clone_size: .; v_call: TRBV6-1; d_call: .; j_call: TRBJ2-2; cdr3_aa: CASSSGGSGELFF; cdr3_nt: TGTGCCAGCAGTTCCGGGGGCAGCGGGGAGCTGTTTTTT
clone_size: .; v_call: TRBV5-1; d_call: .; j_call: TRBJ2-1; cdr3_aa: CASKAQRYNEQFF; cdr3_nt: TGCGCCAGCAAAGCCCAACGGTACAATGAGCAGTTCTTC